This is a list of T cell receptor beta chains from one sample in a study of T-cell memory formation after mild COVID-19. TCRdb used MiXCR to reprocess the 5' RACE reads, holding one entry per CDR3 protein. The sample yields roughly 380,000 distinct CDR3 sequences, 25% to 30% seen once. The specimen was PBMCs or a T cell subset sorted from them (not recorded which). These receptor sequences come from an adult woman who had mild COVID-19 (a few samples of this study predate the infection). Cell type and time point are not known. Both conserved end residues are part of each CDR3. A D gene is named only where the DNA matches it firmly. Not all rows give a size; the values are once, few, many and, for expanded clones, a class.

J: TRBJ1-1; size: -; V: TRBV7-9; D: -; CDR3: CASSPEVSEAFF; DNA: TGTGCCAGCAGCCCTGAAGTCTCTGAAGCTTTCTTT
J: TRBJ2-1; size: many; V: TRBV7-2; D: TRBD2; CDR3: CASSASGRYEQFF; DNA: TGTGCCAGCAGCGCTAGCGGGAGGTATGAGCAGTTCTTC
J: TRBJ2-7; size: few; V: TRBV15; D: TRBD1; CDR3: CATGQDRAYEQYF; DNA: TGTGCCACCGGTCAGGACAGGGCCTACGAGCAGTACTTC
J: TRBJ2-6; size: -; V: TRBV7-2; D: -; CDR3: CASSPSVAGTPNHSGANVLTF; DNA: TGTGCCAGCAGCCCTTCGGTTGCCGGCACGCCGAATCACTCTGGGGCCAACGTCCTGACTTTC
J: TRBJ2-3; size: -; V: TRBV27; D: -; CDR3: CASSLSTAGDTQYF; DNA: TGTGCCAGCAGTTTATCGACGGCGGGGGATACGCAGTATTTT
J: TRBJ1-4; size: -; V: TRBV20-1; D: -; CDR3: CSATTNEKLFF; DNA: TGCAGTGCTACCACTAATGAAAAACTGTTTTTT
J: TRBJ1-1; size: -; V: TRBV19; D: -; CDR3: CASSTVQGTEAFF; DNA: TGTGCCAGTAGTACCGTACAGGGCACTGAAGCTTTCTTT
J: TRBJ1-3; size: once; V: TRBV12-3/TRBV12-4; D: TRBD1; CDR3: CASHGTGKGNTIYF; DNA: TGTGCCAGTCACGGGACAGGGAAGGGAAACACCATATATTTT
J: TRBJ1-1; size: -; V: TRBV19; D: TRBD1; CDR3: CASRTGWTEAFF; DNA: TGTGCCAGTAGGACAGGGTGGACTGAAGCTTTCTTT
J: TRBJ1-5; size: -; V: TRBV5-1; D: -; CDR3: CASSLEGTANQPQHF; DNA: TGCGCCAGCAGCTTGGAGGGAACCGCTAATCAGCCCCAGCATTTT
J: TRBJ1-1; size: -; V: TRBV29-1; D: -; CDR3: CSVVDRLNTEAFF; DNA: TGCAGCGTTGTCGACAGGCTGAACACTGAAGCTTTCTTT
J: TRBJ1-1; size: -; V: TRBV7-8; D: TRBD1; CDR3: CASSLDRGSEAFF; DNA: TGTGCCAGCAGCTTGGACAGGGGGTCTGAAGCTTTCTTT
J: TRBJ2-7; size: -; V: TRBV9; D: TRBD2; CDR3: CASSGPKASGRETYEQYF; DNA: TGTGCCAGCAGCGGACCGAAGGCGAGCGGGAGGGAGACCTACGAGCAGTACTTC
J: TRBJ2-5; size: few; V: TRBV11-2; D: -; CDR3: CASSSTTPRVGGETQYF; DNA: TGTGCCAGCAGCTCAACCACCCCCCGAGTAGGCGGAGAGACCCAGTACTTC
J: TRBJ2-5; size: few; V: TRBV5-1; D: TRBD2; CDR3: CASSAGTSGGAIETQYF; DNA: TGCGCCAGCAGCGCCGGGACTAGCGGGGGGGCGATTGAGACCCAGTACTTC
J: TRBJ2-1; size: once; V: TRBV6-4; D: -; CDR3: CASSDLFVSSYNEQFF; DNA: TGTGCCAGCAGTGACTTGTTCGTAAGCTCCTACAATGAGCAGTTCTTC
J: TRBJ2-7; size: -; V: TRBV19; D: -; CDR3: CASRPLATSYEQYF; DNA: TGTGCCAGTAGGCCCTTGGCGACGTCCTACGAGCAGTACTTC
J: TRBJ1-1; size: few; V: TRBV6-5; D: -; CDR3: CASSYSLGTRVTEAFF; DNA: TGTGCCAGCAGTTACTCCTTGGGGACTCGGGTGACTGAAGCTTTCTTT
J: TRBJ2-3; size: few; V: TRBV29-1; D: -; CDR3: CSVDTYGSDTQYF; DNA: TGCAGCGTTGATACTTACGGATCAGATACGCAGTATTTT
J: TRBJ2-6; size: -; V: TRBV12-3/TRBV12-4; D: -; CDR3: CATSLSGANVLTF; DNA: TGTGCCACCTCCCTATCTGGGGCCAACGTCCTGACTTTC
J: TRBJ1-4; size: few; V: TRBV15; D: -; CDR3: CATTRPPGDEKLFF; DNA: TGTGCCACCACCAGGCCCCCGGGGGACGAAAAACTGTTTTTT
J: TRBJ1-2; size: -; V: TRBV6-1; D: TRBD1; CDR3: CASSARGQGAVIYYGYTF; DNA: TGTGCCAGCAGTGCCCGGGGACAGGGGGCGGTAATTTACTATGGCTACACCTTC
J: TRBJ1-1; size: -; V: TRBV12-3/TRBV12-4; D: -; CDR3: CASSFSGRRTEAFF; DNA: TGTGCCAGCAGTTTTTCGGGACGGCGGACTGAAGCTTTCTTT
J: TRBJ2-2; size: once; V: TRBV2; D: TRBD1; CDR3: CASSAQGAGTGELFF; DNA: TGTGCCAGCAGCGCGCAGGGGGCGGGCACCGGGGAGCTGTTTTTT
J: TRBJ1-2; size: -; V: TRBV6-5; D: -; CDR3: CASSSSGGVSYGYTF; DNA: TGTGCCAGCAGTTCTTCAGGCGGCGTGTCGTATGGCTACACCTTC
J: TRBJ1-2; size: -; V: TRBV4-2; D: -; CDR3: CASSQDSAYGYTF; DNA: TGTGCCAGCAGCCAGGACAGTGCCTACGGCTACACCTTC
J: TRBJ1-5; size: -; V: TRBV2; D: TRBD1; CDR3: CASNDRGHYNSNQPQHF; DNA: TGTGCCAGCAACGACAGGGGTCATTATAATAGCAATCAGCCCCAGCATTTT
J: TRBJ1-1; size: many; V: TRBV3-1; D: TRBD1; CDR3: CASRDRGRNTEAFF; DNA: TGTGCCAGCAGGGACAGGGGAAGGAACACTGAAGCTTTCTTT
J: TRBJ2-2; size: -; V: TRBV19; D: -; CDR3: CASRGATGELFF; DNA: TGTGCCAGTAGGGGGGCCACCGGGGAGCTGTTTTTT
J: TRBJ2-7; size: few; V: TRBV3-1; D: -; CDR3: CASSQAQHEQYF; DNA: TGTGCCAGCAGCCAAGCACAGCACGAGCAGTACTTC
J: TRBJ1-4; size: -; V: TRBV12-3/TRBV12-4; D: TRBD1; CDR3: CASRKQGADYEKLFF; DNA: TGTGCCAGCCGAAAACAGGGGGCCGACTATGAAAAACTGTTTTTT
J: TRBJ1-1; size: -; V: TRBV5-1; D: -; CDR3: CASSLAGQKLNTEAFF; DNA: TGCGCCAGCAGCTTGGCCGGACAAAAGTTGAACACTGAAGCTTTCTTT
J: TRBJ2-7; size: -; V: TRBV6-5; D: TRBD1; CDR3: CASSYSFPGQGSYEQYF; DNA: TGTGCCAGCAGTTACTCCTTTCCGGGACAGGGCTCCTACGAGCAGTACTTC
J: TRBJ1-1; size: few; V: TRBV7-9; D: -; CDR3: CASSSSAGSPSTEAFF; DNA: TGTGCCAGCAGCTCTTCGGCAGGGTCGCCGAGCACTGAAGCTTTCTTT
J: TRBJ2-1; size: -; V: TRBV6-5; D: TRBD2; CDR3: CASRRLAGERNEQFF; DNA: TGTGCCAGCAGGCGACTAGCGGGAGAACGGAATGAGCAGTTCTTC
J: TRBJ2-3; size: -; V: TRBV5-1; D: TRBD2; CDR3: CASSLGRSGGPTDTQYF; DNA: TGCGCCAGCAGCTTGGGGAGAAGCGGGGGTCCCACAGATACGCAGTATTTT
J: TRBJ2-3; size: few; V: TRBV11-2; D: TRBD2; CDR3: CASSLFRLAGARSPRTDTQYF; DNA: TGTGCCAGCAGCTTATTCAGACTAGCGGGAGCAAGATCGCCCCGCACAGATACGCAGTATTTT
J: TRBJ2-1; size: -; V: TRBV7-6; D: TRBD2; CDR3: CASSEGTSGGYEEQFF; DNA: TGTGCCAGCAGCGAAGGGACTAGCGGGGGATACGAAGAGCAGTTCTTC
J: TRBJ2-7; size: -; V: TRBV7-3; D: -; CDR3: CASSPSHQRGRGPGEQYF; DNA: TGTGCCAGCAGCCCCTCCCACCAAAGAGGCAGAGGGCCTGGGGAGCAGTACTTC
J: TRBJ2-7; size: -; V: TRBV6-6; D: -; CDR3: CASSSSGGRVYEQYF; DNA: TGTGCCAGCAGTTCCTCAGGAGGGAGAGTATACGAGCAGTACTTC
J: TRBJ1-2; size: -; V: TRBV5-1; D: -; CDR3: CASSAGGAVGYTF; DNA: TGCGCCAGCAGTGCCGGAGGGGCAGTTGGCTACACCTTC
J: TRBJ2-7; size: few; V: TRBV7-6; D: TRBD1; CDR3: CASSLGDSEQYF; DNA: TGTGCCAGCAGCCTAGGGGACAGCGAGCAGTACTTC
J: TRBJ2-1; size: many; V: TRBV6-4; D: -; CDR3: CASSDSSVTYNEQFF; DNA: TGTGCCAGCAGTGACTCTAGCGTGACCTACAATGAGCAGTTCTTC
J: TRBJ2-5; size: -; V: TRBV9; D: TRBD1; CDR3: CASSVTGTGEETQYF; DNA: TGTGCCAGCAGCGTAACGGGGACAGGAGAAGAGACCCAGTACTTC
J: TRBJ2-3; size: -; V: TRBV7-2; D: -; CDR3: CASSLFHTGSLDTQYF; DNA: TGTGCCAGCAGCTTATTTCATACTGGCAGCTTAGATACGCAGTATTTT
J: TRBJ2-7; size: -; V: TRBV6-2/TRBV6-3; D: TRBD2; CDR3: CASRPGLAYEQYF; DNA: TGTGCCAGCAGGCCCGGACTAGCCTACGAGCAGTACTTC
J: TRBJ1-2; size: few; V: TRBV7-9; D: -; CDR3: CASSPPRGAGNYGYTF; DNA: TGTGCCAGCAGCCCCCCCCGGGGGGCAGGCAACTATGGCTACACCTTC
J: TRBJ1-1; size: few; V: TRBV20-1; D: -; CDR3: CSARRQGYNTEAFF; DNA: TGCAGTGCTAGGAGGCAGGGGTACAACACTGAAGCTTTCTTT
J: TRBJ1-4; size: few; V: TRBV6-5; D: -; CDR3: CASSYRDSPIEKLFF; DNA: TGTGCCAGCAGTTACCGCGACAGTCCGATTGAAAAACTGTTTTTT
J: TRBJ2-5; size: few; V: TRBV12-3/TRBV12-4; D: -; CDR3: CASSLAGGKRETQYF; DNA: TGTGCCAGCAGTTTAGCGGGAGGAAAGAGGGAGACCCAGTACTTC
J: TRBJ1-3; size: -; V: TRBV4-2; D: -; CDR3: CASSQDAGPNSGNTIYF; DNA: TGTGCCAGCAGCCAAGATGCGGGACCGAACTCTGGAAACACCATATATTTT
J: TRBJ2-1; size: -; V: TRBV10-3; D: TRBD2; CDR3: CAISEPRTSGKPEQFF; DNA: TGTGCCATCAGTGAGCCACGGACTAGCGGGAAGCCGGAGCAGTTCTTC